Below are 28 T cell receptor beta chains sequenced from a single sample in a study of blood T cells in healthy people across ages. Primers used in a second PCR of about 7 to 12 cycles were a sample-barcoded 5' primer and a J-beta primer mix. A single record per CDR3 protein comes from TCRdb applying MiXCR to the 5' RACE reads. Of under 700,000 distinct CDR3 sequences in the sample, 24% are singletons; the top ten hold less than 9%. These data were also filed under a second study, of T cells of mothers and their children.

Sequencing was carried out using blood. These TCRs come from a boy aged 5-17 years in good health.

In its sample, this clonotype was seen a few times. The genes are TRBV10-3 and TRBJ2-7, with D possibly TRBD1 on 6 matching bases. Germline CDR1 is ENHRY and CDR2 is SYGVKD. The CDR3 loop spans 16 amino acids. Trimming stripped 3 bases from V and 2 bases from J, with 17 bases between. The DNA for the CDR3 is TGTGCCATCAGTGATACCCACAGGGCACAGACCTACGAGCAGTACTTC. Translated, it gives CAISDTHRAQTYEQYF.

This clonotype appeared a few times. This sequence joins TRBV9 and TRBJ1-2; maybe TRBD1 (5 bases). Germline V lookup: CDR1 SGDLS, CDR2 YYNGEE. V was clipped by 1 base and J by 4 bases, with 14 bases between them. This CDR3 spans 15 amino acids. CDR3 coding DNA: TGTGCCAGCAGCGTATCAGGGCAGTCTCCCTATGGCTACACCTTC. Residues: CASSVSGQSPYGYTF.

This chain joins TRBV28 and TRBJ1-1; 7 nucleotides match TRBD1. The V gene end was trimmed by 6 bases and the J gene end by 0 bases; junction bases not matched to a gene: 4. Germline V gene lookup returns CDR1 MDHEN and CDR2 SYDVKM. The CDR3 runs 14 residues. This CDR3 is CASRSDRVNTEAFF. Written as DNA, the CDR3 is TGTGCCAGCAGATCTGACAGGGTGAACACTGAAGCTTTCTTT. The whole variable domain, filled in from reference TRBV28 and TRBJ1-1, reads DVKVTQSSRYLVKRTGEKVFLECVQDMDHENMFWYRQDPGLGLRLIYFSYDVKMKEKGDIPEGYSVSREKKERFSLILESASTNQTSMYLCASRSDRVNTEAFFGQGTRLTVV.

The chain recombines TRBV18 with TRBJ2-6; maybe TRBD2 (6 bases). The CDR3 loop spans 17 amino acids. Germline loops: CDR1 KGHSH, CDR2 LQKENI. V lost 2 bases to trimming and J lost 3 bases, with 14 bases between them. The CDR3 DNA reads TGTGCCAGCTCACCATTTGGAGGGTCTGGTGGGGCCAACGTCCTGACTTTC. Protein sequence: CASSPFGGSGGANVLTF.

This clonotype was seen a handful of times. J is TRBJ2-7 and V is TRBV9; the D gene is possibly TRBD1 (7 bases). V was trimmed by 3 bases and J by 9 bases, leaving 22 bases between them. CDR1 and CDR2 from the germline V gene are SGDLS and YYNGEE. The CDR3 has 15 amino acids. CDR3 in DNA: TGTGCCAGCAGCGCCGACCCGGCGCCAGGGGGGTTGCAGTACTTC. Encoded protein: CASSADPAPGGLQYF.

This clonotype was picked up a small number of times. The gene calls are TRBV4-1 and TRBJ2-2; 13 bases fit TRBD2. The V segment lost 2 bases and the J segment 3 bases; nucleotides outside the gene matches: 0. Germline loops: CDR1 MGHRA, CDR2 YSYEKL. The CDR3 totals 16 residues. The CDR3 region is CASSQTSGRDTGELFF. In DNA, the CDR3 is TGCGCCAGCAGCCAAACTAGCGGGAGGGACACCGGGGAGCTGTTTTTT.

This clonotype appeared a few times. The rearrangement joins TRBV6-2 or TRBV6-3 to TRBJ2-1, with a weak D call TRBD1 (6 bases). Trimming took off 0 bases at V and 2 bases at J, with 23 bases between the two ends. The CDR3 totals 20 residues. Germline CDR1 MNHEY, CDR2 SVGEGT. The CDR3 DNA reads TGTGCCAGCAGTTACTCGCCCTTTAAAGACAGGATGTTCACCTACAATGAGCAGTTCTTC. Translation: CASSYSPFKDRMFTYNEQFF.

The gene calls are TRBV20-1 and TRBJ1-2; D might be TRBD1 (5 bases). The CDR3 is 13 residues long. V lost 3 bases, J lost 6 bases, and 14 bases lay in between. CDR1 DFQATT and CDR2 SNEGSKA come from the germline V gene (reference sequence). For the CDR3, the DNA is TGCAGTGCTAGGGGACGGACGGGAAATGGCTACACCTTC. It yields the protein CSARGRTGNGYTF.

The V gene is TRBV11-2, the J gene TRBJ2-5; TRBD2 agrees at 9 bases. The CDR3 loop spans 16 amino acids. Germline trimming cut 5 bases from V and 5 bases from J; bases unmatched to any gene: 12. In germline, CDR1 is SGHAT, CDR2 FQNNGV. This CDR3 is CASSQMEAGGLETQYF. CDR3 DNA sequence: TGTGCCAGCAGCCAGATGGAGGCGGGAGGGCTGGAGACCCAGTACTTC.

CDR3 coding DNA: TGTGCCAGCTCACCACCGTCCAGGGGGGTACAAGAGACCCAGTACTTC. Residues: CASSPPSRGVQETQYF. The chain combines TRBV18 with TRBJ2-5, with TRBD1 as a possible D gene (7 bases). Trimming cost V 0 bases and J 2 bases, with 13 bases left between them. Germline V gene lookup returns CDR1 KGHSH and CDR2 LQKENI. The CDR3 extends over 16 amino acids.

The chain employs TRBV29-1 and TRBJ2-5; D remains ambiguous. TRBJ2-1 matches the DNA end more closely, so the J call is doubtful. The CDR3 runs to 13 residues. The V gene's germline CDR1 is SQVTM and CDR2 ANQGSEA. Here the CDR3 reads CTFQGHSEWKQFF. CDR3 nucleotide sequence: TGCACCTTTCAAGGGCATTCCGAATGGAAGCAGTTCTTC.

The J gene is TRBJ2-3, the V gene TRBV6-2 or TRBV6-3; no reliable D call. The V end was cut by 8 bases, the J end by 7 bases, with 4 bases between. Per the germline V gene, CDR1 is MNHEY and CDR2 is SVGEGT. The CDR3 runs to 9 residues. This CDR3 reads CASGYTQYF. For the CDR3, the DNA is TGTGCCAGCGGATATACGCAGTATTTT.

The CDR3 protein is CSAGGRFF. CDR3 sequence (DNA): TGCAGTGCTGGAGGTCGGTTCTTC. The rearrangement uses TRBV20-1 and TRBJ2-1, with D maybe TRBD2 (5 bases). Germline CDR1 DFQATT, CDR2 SNEGSKA (reference sequence). The ends were cut back, 5 bases at V and 15 bases at J, with 8 bases in the middle. The length of the CDR3 is 8 residues.

The V call is TRBV24-1, the J call TRBJ2-3; D unclear. V was shortened by 4 bases and J by 4 bases, with 8 bases between the two germline ends. The CDR3 length is 13 residues. Germline-derived CDR1 and CDR2 are KGHDR and SFDVKD. The CDR3 DNA reads TGTGCCACCAGTGAATCAATCCCAGATACGCAGTATTTT. This translates into CATSESIPDTQYF.

This clonotype was observed many times. This rearrangement joins TRBV20-1 to TRBJ1-1; a possible D gene is TRBD1 (6 bases). CDR1 and CDR2 (germline): DFQATT, SNEGSKA (reference sequence). The CDR3 runs to 15 residues. Trimming took 4 bases from V and 1 from J, leaving 16 bases between them. The CDR3 coding sequence is TGCAGTGCTAATCCCGACAGGTATGGGAACACTGAAGCTTTCTTT. Encoded protein: CSANPDRYGNTEAFF.

This clonotype occurred a few times. The rearrangement links TRBV7-6 to TRBJ2-7; D unresolved. This CDR3 region has 16 residues. V was pared by 4 bases and J by 3 bases, with 19 bases between. Germline assignment: CDR1 SGHVS and CDR2 FNYEAQ. The CDR3 loop reads CASSSIKDPGLYEQYF. In nucleotides, the CDR3 is TGTGCCAGCAGCTCTATTAAAGATCCAGGCCTCTACGAGCAGTACTTC.

This clonotype was seen a few times. This chain joins TRBV11-1 and TRBJ2-5, with 10 nucleotides matching TRBD2. The DNA end favors TRBJ2-7, so the J call may be wrong. Germline-derived CDR1 and CDR2 are SGHAT and FQDESV (reference sequence). This CDR3 region has 15 residues. The CDR3 nucleotides read TGTGCCAGCAGCCAGTCTAGCGGGAGAGTCTACGAGCAGTACGTC. This encodes CASSQSSGRVYEQYV.

The sample holds a few counts of this clonotype. The chain is built from TRBV2 and TRBJ1-5; 7 nucleotides agree with TRBD1. The CDR3 has 14 amino acids. CDR1 and CDR2 from the germline V gene are SNHLY and FYNNEI. The V and J ends lost 6 bases and 2 bases, in that order; junction bases with no gene match: 4. The CDR3 DNA sequence: TGTGCCAGCAGCCGCGACAGGGGCAATCAGCCCCAGCATTTT. Translating gives CASSRDRGNQPQHF.

V usage is TRBV28 and J usage is TRBJ1-2, with a tentative D call TRBD1 (6 bases). The CDR3 covers 14 residues. Germline V gene sequence: CDR1 MDHEN, CDR2 SYDVKM. The V end lost 8 bases, the J end lost 0 bases, and 13 bases lay between the germline ends. This CDR3 is CASFRGAPNYGYTF. The CDR3 region has the DNA TGTGCCAGCTTCAGGGGAGCCCCTAACTATGGCTACACCTTC.

J is TRBJ2-7 and V is TRBV4-2, with 9 bases aligning to TRBD1. The CDR3 totals 16 residues. Per the germline V gene, CDR1 is LGHNA and CDR2 is YNFKEQ. The junction had 4 bases not matched to a gene; V was cut back by 0 bases and J by 1 base. CDR3 nucleotide sequence: TGTGCCAGCAGCCAAGACCTTGGGACAGGGTCCTACGAGCAGTACTTC. It specifies CASSQDLGTGSYEQYF.

The chain combines TRBV19 with TRBJ2-7; 9 positions match TRBD1. The germline CDR1 and CDR2 sequences are LNHDA and SQIVND (reference sequence). The CDR3 contains 16 residues. V lost 4 bases to trimming and J lost 7 bases; unmatched junction nucleotides: 14. The CDR3 loop reads CASSTTLTGGLWEQYF. The CDR3 bases are TGTGCCAGTAGTACGACTCTGACAGGGGGTTTGTGGGAGCAGTACTTC.

Comment on this clonotype: This may be a read error: a much more frequent sequence differs by one nucleotide. The CDR3 does not end in the conserved phenylalanine or tryptophan, so this is likely a read error. The chain recombines TRBV7-2 with TRBJ2-7; 10 nucleotides match TRBD1. The CDR3 runs to 14 residues. V was pared by 3 bases and J by 4 bases, with 3 bases of the junction left unmatched. CDR1 and CDR2 from the germline V gene are SGHTA and FQGNSA. CDR3 in DNA: TGTGCCAGCAGCTTTGGGACAGGGGATTACGAGCAGTACTCC. Residues: CASSFGTGDYEQYS.

This chain uses TRBV20-1 with TRBJ1-4; D perhaps matches TRBD1 (6 bases). The CDR3 has 16 residues. Trimming pared 6 bases from V and 4 bases from J, leaving 21 bases between. Per germline, CDR1 DFQATT and CDR2 SNEGSKA (reference sequence). CDR3 sequence (DNA): TGCAGTGCCGTGGCCAGGGGAGGTGCGGATAATGAAAAACTGTTTTTT. Protein: CSAVARGGADNEKLFF.

The J gene is TRBJ2-5, the V gene TRBV5-5, with 12 positions matching TRBD2. Germline values: CDR1 SGHKS, CDR2 YYEKEE (reference sequence). Losses at the gene ends were 0 bases for V and 0 bases for J; bases not matched to a gene: 3. The CDR3 loop spans 17 amino acids. The CDR3 bases are TGTGCCAGCAGCTTGGCTCTAGCGGGAGGGCACCAAGAGACCCAGTACTTC. It yields the protein CASSLALAGGHQETQYF.

The chain carries TRBV7-2 and TRBJ1-1; 11 nucleotides match TRBD1. Looked up from germline, CDR1 is SGHTA and CDR2 is FQGNSA. Trimming took 5 bases from V and 11 from J; bases not matched to a gene: 4. The CDR3 runs to 12 residues. CDR3 protein: CASSTRDRGAFF. DNA of the CDR3: TGTGCCAGCAGCACGCGGGACAGGGGGGCTTTCTTT.

The chain links TRBV27 to TRBJ2-7; no clear D. Germline V gene data show CDR1 as MNHEY and CDR2 as SMNVEV (reference sequence). The CDR3 sequence is 15 residues long. Trimming shortened V by 3 bases and J by 0 bases, and 12 bases separated the two germline ends. The CDR3 sequence: CASSLGDINSYEQYF. The DNA of the CDR3 is TGTGCCAGCAGTTTGGGCGATATCAACTCCTACGAGCAGTACTTC.

This chain links TRBV7-3 with TRBJ2-1; 10 nucleotides agree with TRBD1. CDR3 size: 18 residues. Germline V gene data show CDR1 as SGHTA and CDR2 as FQGTGA. V was pared by 1 base and J by 12 bases, with 18 bases of the junction left unmatched. DNA of the CDR3: TGTGCCAGCAGCTTAATCTACATGGGGGACAGGGGCGTTCTACGGCAGTTCTTC. Residues: CASSLIYMGDRGVLRQFF.

The V call is TRBV7-9, the J call TRBJ2-3, with TRBD2 matching 9 bases. V shed 1 base, J shed 2 bases, and the junction held 4 bases outside the gene matches. The CDR3 is made up of 16 amino acids. Germline V gene lookup returns CDR1 SEHNR and CDR2 FQNEAQ (reference sequence). This CDR3 is CASSLGLADNTDTQYF. The CDR3 nucleotides are TGTGCCAGCAGCTTAGGACTAGCGGATAACACAGATACGCAGTATTTT.